Listed below are T cell receptor beta chains from one sample, sequenced in a study of cytomegalovirus exposure and HLA in healthy donors. Generated by immunoSEQ multiplex PCR, the TCRdb table keeps only in-frame clones and is missing some. The ten top clones account for approximately 5.3%, within a sample of 60,000 to 90,000 clones. Sequencing was done on a sample of PBMCs. Source of these receptors: a woman aged 40 to 49 in good health and CMV-seropositive. Each CDR3 is given with its conserved first and last residue. A D gene is named only where the DNA matches it firmly.

V gene	D gene	J gene	CDR3 protein	CDR3 DNA
TRBV9	-	TRBJ1-2	CASSVAGQNYGYTF	TGTGCCAGCAGCGTAGCTGGCCAGAACTATGGCTACACCTTC
TRBV6-5	-	TRBJ1-6	CASSYDWANNSPLHF	TGTGCCAGCAGTTACGATTGGGCGAATAATTCACCCCTCCACTTT
TRBV6-5	TRBD2	TRBJ2-7	CASSGLGSEQYF	TGTGCCAGCAGTGGACTAGGCTCCGAGCAGTACTTC
TRBV7-9	-	TRBJ1-2	CASSLRGPPNYGYTF	TGTGCCAGCAGCTTAAGGGGTCCACCTAACTATGGCTACACCTTC
TRBV7-3	TRBD2	TRBJ2-3	CASSHAGGTDTQYF	TGTGCCAGCAGCCACGCGGGGGGCACAGATACGCAGTATTTT
TRBV7-9	-	TRBJ2-4	CASTDDRRSGIQYF	TGTGCCAGCACCGATGACAGGAGGAGTGGCATTCAGTACTTC
TRBV5-6	-	TRBJ1-3	CASSLAPSSGNTIYF	TGTGCCAGCAGCTTGGCCCCCAGCTCTGGAAACACCATATATTTT
TRBV14	-	TRBJ1-1	CASRLLLKPGHEAFF	TGTGCCAGCAGACTTTTATTAAAACCGGGACACGAAGCTTTCTTT
TRBV12-5	TRBD1	TRBJ1-5	CASGLVLDRVNQPQHF	TGTGCTAGTGGTTTGGTACTCGACAGGGTTAATCAGCCCCAGCATTTT
TRBV6-5	-	TRBJ1-2	CASSYLSGGNYGYTF	TGTGCCAGCAGTTACTTATCGGGGGGCAACTATGGCTACACCTTC
TRBV5-6	TRBD2	TRBJ2-1	CASSLNSGGGSYNEQFF	TGTGCCAGCAGCTTGAATAGCGGGGGGGGGTCCTACAATGAGCAGTTCTTC
TRBV7-3	TRBD2	TRBJ2-3	CASTERGERGTQYF	TGTGCCAGCACCGAACGGGGGGAGAGGGGTACGCAGTATTTT
TRBV6-4	TRBD1	TRBJ1-2	CASSDERTGLPNYGYTF	TGTGCCAGCAGTGACGAACGGACAGGACTGCCTAACTATGGCTACACCTTC
TRBV15	-	TRBJ1-2	CATSRDARAYYGYTF	TGTGCCACCAGCAGAGATGCGAGGGCGTACTATGGCTACACCTTC
TRBV6-6	-	TRBJ2-2	CASSYTRSVNTGELFF	TGTGCCAGCAGTTACACTCGTAGCGTGAACACCGGGGAGCTGTTTTTT
TRBV4-1	-	TRBJ1-5	CASSQVGQLDQPQHF	TGCGCCAGCAGCCAAGTTGGGCAACTTGATCAGCCCCAGCATTTT
TRBV20-1	-	TRBJ2-5	CSARPGETQYF	TGCAGTGCTCGACCGGGGGAGACCCAGTACTTC
TRBV14	TRBD1	TRBJ2-3	CASSLRTLGQGAQHTQYF	TGTGCCAGCAGCCTCCGAACCTTGGGACAGGGGGCGCAGCATACGCAGTATTTT
TRBV5-1	-	TRBJ1-2	CASSLGSGLSANYGYTF	TGCGCCAGCAGCTTGGGGTCAGGACTTTCAGCTAACTATGGCTACACCTTC
TRBV4-1	TRBD2	TRBJ2-5	CASRRLGLAGGETQYF	TGCGCCAGCAGGCGCCTGGGACTAGCGGGTGGGGAGACCCAGTACTTC
TRBV27	-	TRBJ2-7	CASSPYDSYEQYF	TGTGCCAGCAGTCCATACGACAGTTACGAGCAGTACTTC
TRBV4-3	-	TRBJ2-7	CASSQEYGSSYEQYF	TGCGCCAGCAGCCAAGAGTACGGGAGTTCCTACGAGCAGTACTTC